The 26 T cell receptor beta chains below come from one sample, sequenced in a study of lymphopenia after photon versus proton radiotherapy (dated by TCRdb to the late 2010s). Receptor amplification or capture employed the immunoSEQ multiplex PCR assay. TCRdb obtained this table from immuneACCESS and retained in-frame rearrangements with V and J assigned. These tables miss some clones; where compared with another copy, unresolved V genes account for less than half of the shortfall, and the remainder is unexplained. The sample table contains around 20,000 clones; only one count was recorded for more than 85% of them. 11% of the sample goes to the ten largest clones. Sequences were derived from peripheral blood, sampled from a patient treated with proton-based radiotherapy. The receptors derive from an older man with esophageal cancer.

This chain links TRBV18 with TRBJ2-2; unclear D gene. There are 14 residues in the CDR3. V shed 3 bases and J shed 2 bases, with 7 bases lying between them. From germline, CDR1 is KGHSH and CDR2 LQKENI. The CDR3, as DNA: TGTGCCAGCTCACCTAGGGTTAACACCGGGGAGCTGTTTTTT. This codes for CASSPRVNTGELFF.

The chain has TRBV6-4 and TRBJ2-1; 10 bases line up with TRBD2. CDR1 MRHNA and CDR2 SNTAGT come from the germline V gene. V lost 6 bases to trimming and J lost 8 bases; unmatched junction nucleotides: 7. The CDR3 runs 14 residues. DNA of the CDR3: TGTGCCAGCAGCGGGACTAGCGATGGCGATGAGCAGTTCTTC. Translating gives CASSGTSDGDEQFF.

This sequence joins TRBV7-2 and TRBJ2-2, with D unclear. The germline CDR1 and CDR2 sequences are SGHTA and FQGNSA. Trimming pared 5 bases from V and 7 bases from J, leaving 11 bases between. This CDR3 comprises 13 residues. The CDR3 DNA follows: TGTGCCAGCAGCCCAGACTGGATCGGGGAGCTGTTTTTT. Residues: CASSPDWIGELFF.

This chain links TRBV7-9 with TRBJ1-1; weak D call: TRBD1 (5 bases). This CDR3 has 16 residues. The V and J ends lost 5 bases and 4 bases respectively, with 20 bases between them. Germline V lookup: CDR1 SEHNR, CDR2 FQNEAQ (reference sequence). Here the CDR3 reads CASSPRAGGYRTEAFF. Written as DNA, the CDR3 is TGTGCCAGCAGCCCCAGGGCGGGGGGATATCGCACTGAAGCTTTCTTT.

The V and J genes are TRBV4-1 and TRBJ1-6; D call uncertain. Germline assignment: CDR1 MGHRA and CDR2 YSYEKL. Trimming took 4 bases from V and 10 from J, leaving 11 bases between them. This CDR3 comprises 13 residues. CDR3 region: CASSRAPGSPLHF. The CDR3 nucleotides read TGCGCCAGCAGCCGCGCGCCAGGATCACCCCTCCACTTT.

The chain carries TRBV9 and TRBJ2-3, with 7 bases aligning to TRBD2. Trimming removed 6 bases from V and 0 bases from J; junction bases left unmatched: 7. Germline lookup yields CDR1 SGDLS and CDR2 YYNGEE. The CDR3 extends over 15 amino acids. The CDR3 loop reads CASTSSGLSTDTQYF. DNA of the CDR3: TGTGCCAGCACATCTAGCGGCCTTAGCACAGATACGCAGTATTTT. Supplemented by reference TRBV9 and TRBJ2-3, the full variable domain reads DSGVTQTPKHLITATGQRVTLRCSPRSGDLSVYWYQQSLDQGLQFLIQYYNGEERAKGNILERFSAQQFPDLHSELNLSSLELGDSALYFCASTSSGLSTDTQYFGPGTRLTVL.

The V gene is TRBV27, the J gene TRBJ2-7, with 10 bases that match TRBD2. The ends lost 1 base at V and 0 bases at J; junction bases unmatched: 9. This CDR3 has 18 amino acids. Per the germline V gene, CDR1 is MNHEY and CDR2 is SMNVEV (reference sequence). In DNA, the CDR3 is TGTGCCAGCAGTTTATTTCCTAGCGGGGGCTCGAGCTCCTACGAGCAGTACTTC. Translated, it gives CASSLFPSGGSSSYEQYF.

V and J are TRBV21-1 and TRBJ2-3; no DNA check was done on the table's D call, TRBD2. TRBV21-1 is described as a pseudogene. The CDR3 totals 16 residues. The CDR3 nucleotides read TGTGCCAGCAGCGAGCGCAAGAAAACGAGCACAGATACGCAGTATTTT. It is translated as CASSERKKTSTDTQYF.

V gene TRBV7-6 combines with J gene TRBJ2-2; D is uncertain. This CDR3 region has 13 residues. Trimming took 3 bases from V and 6 from J, leaving 8 bases between them. Germline V gene lookup returns CDR1 SGHVS and CDR2 FNYEAQ. The chain's CDR3 is CASSFELAGELFF. The CDR3 region has the DNA TGTGCCAGCAGCTTCGAGTTGGCCGGGGAGCTGTTTTTT.

This chain uses TRBV27 with TRBJ1-2; a possible D gene is TRBD1 (6 bases). The germline V gene has CDR1 MNHEY and CDR2 SMNVEV (reference sequence). Trimming left V 6 bases short and J 1 base short, with 21 bases between. This CDR3 has 17 residues. In DNA form, the CDR3 reads TGTGCCAGCAGCTTAAGAGGGAGGGGGATCGTTAACTATGGCTACACCTTC. Amino acids: CASSLRGRGIVNYGYTF.

Of note for this clone: The junction departs from germline at one end; a sequencing error may be responsible. The chain employs TRBV18 and TRBJ1-5; no reliable D call. Germline values: CDR1 KGHSH, CDR2 LQKENI. The CDR3 runs to 15 residues. CDR3 sequence (DNA): TGTGCCAGCCCACCAAGAAGCGACAGCAATCAGCCCCAGCATTTT. Translated: CASPPRSDSNQPQHF.

The J gene is TRBJ2-2, the V gene TRBV9; no reliable D call. The CDR3 sequence is 13 residues long. Germline V lookup: CDR1 SGDLS, CDR2 YYNGEE. Deletions cut 0 bases from V and 7 bases from J, with 7 bases between. CDR3 bases: TGTGCCAGCAGCGTAGGGCCTGGCGGGGAGCTGTTTTTT. Protein: CASSVGPGGELFF.

The chain uses TRBV5-4 and TRBJ2-7, with 9 bases that match TRBD2. The CDR3 spans 16 residues. Per the germline V gene, CDR1 is SGHNT and CDR2 is YYREEE (reference sequence). The V gene end was trimmed by 0 bases and the J gene end by 3 bases; junction bases not matched to a gene: 7. CDR3 loop: CASSLVGGGADYEQYF. DNA for the CDR3: TGTGCCAGCAGCTTGGTTGGCGGGGGGGCGGACTACGAGCAGTACTTC.

This chain links TRBV4-3 with TRBJ1-1; D may be TRBD1 (6 bases). The CDR3 sequence is 14 residues long. Trimming left V 0 bases short and J 4 bases short, with 9 bases between. Germline V gives CDR1 LGHNA, CDR2 YSLEER. In DNA, the CDR3 is TGCGCCAGCAGCCAAGATCACAGGGCCACTGAAGCTTTCTTT. Translating gives CASSQDHRATEAFF.

The chain has TRBV5-1 and TRBJ2-1; D is unclear. Trimming took off 0 bases at V and 6 bases at J, with 1 base between the two ends. Germline V gene data show CDR1 as SGHRS and CDR2 as YFSETQ. The CDR3 extends over 11 amino acids. This chain's CDR3 is CASSLANEQFF. CDR3 in DNA: TGCGCCAGCAGCTTGGCCAATGAGCAGTTCTTC.

The rearrangement joins TRBV5-8 to TRBJ2-7, with D perhaps matching TRBD1 or TRBD2 (5 bases each). The ends were cut back, 0 bases at V and 3 bases at J, with 13 bases in the middle. Per the germline V gene, CDR1 is SGHTS and CDR2 is YDEGEE. The CDR3 is 15 amino acids. CDR3 coding DNA: TGTGCCAGCAGCTTGGCGGGGACGGCTCACTACGAGCAGTACTTC. It specifies CASSLAGTAHYEQYF.

The chain couples TRBV7-9 to TRBJ1-2, with a tentative D call TRBD1 (6 bases). The CDR3 spans 13 residues. Germline-derived CDR1 and CDR2 are SEHNR and FQNEAQ (reference sequence). Trimming removed 5 bases from V and 4 bases from J, with 11 bases in between. The CDR3 sequence: CASSTGSAYGYTF. The CDR3 DNA is TGTGCCAGCAGCACAGGGTCTGCCTATGGCTACACCTTC.

The rearrangement links TRBV4-1 to TRBJ1-2; D is possibly TRBD1 (5 bases). Per germline, CDR1 MGHRA and CDR2 YSYEKL. Trimming removed 2 bases at V and 4 bases at J, with 5 bases between. The CDR3 runs 12 residues. CDR3 coding DNA: TGCGCCAGCAGCCAAAGGGGCTATGGCTACACCTTC. Translating it yields CASSQRGYGYTF.

CDR3 in amino acids: CASSPRDLPYNSPLHF. CDR3 in DNA: TGTGCCAGCAGCCCCCGGGACCTACCTTATAATTCACCCCTCCACTTT. V and J are TRBV7-9 and TRBJ1-6; TRBD1 is a possible D gene (5 bases). CDR1 is SEHNR, CDR2 FQNEAQ, per germline (reference sequence). The CDR3 consists of 16 residues. Trimming took off 5 bases at V and 4 bases at J, with 15 bases between the two ends.

The CDR3 reads CASSQTGTGLTDTQYF. The CDR3 nucleotides are TGTGCCAGCAGCCAGACCGGGACAGGGTTAACAGATACGCAGTATTTT. The chain joins TRBV7-2 to TRBJ2-3, with TRBD1 identical over 9 bases. Germline loops: CDR1 SGHTA, CDR2 FQGNSA. The CDR3 has 16 amino acids. The V segment lost 5 bases and the J segment 3 bases; nucleotides outside the gene matches: 9.

The rearrangement links TRBV10-1 to TRBJ1-2, with D perhaps matching TRBD1 (6 bases). Per germline, CDR1 WNHNN and CDR2 SYGVQD (reference sequence). The CDR3 has 13 amino acids. Trimming shortened V by 10 bases and J by 7 bases, and 19 bases separated the two germline ends. The DNA for the CDR3 is TGCGCCACCTCACCCGGGCAGGGGCTTGGCTACACCTTC. Protein product: CATSPGQGLGYTF.

The CDR3 DNA reads TGTGCCAGCAGTGAAAGCTATAGCAATCAGCCCCAGCATTTT. Translation: CASSESYSNQPQHF. The chain is built from TRBV2 and TRBJ1-5; D unresolved. Between the trimmed V and J ends, which lost 2 bases and 0 bases, there was a span of 5 bases. There are 14 residues in the CDR3. Per germline, CDR1 SNHLY and CDR2 FYNNEI.

CDR3 region: CASSQVASYEQYF. The CDR3 bases are TGTGCCAGCAGCCAAGTTGCGTCCTACGAGCAGTACTTC. The chain couples TRBV4-2 to TRBJ2-7; D gene ambiguous. The V end was cut by 1 base, the J end by 1 base, with 5 bases between. CDR1 is LGHNA, CDR2 YNFKEQ, per germline. This CDR3 is built from 13 residues.

J is TRBJ1-1 and V is TRBV11-2, with 8 bases lining up with TRBD1. After removal of 5 bases from V and 4 bases from J, the junction contained 9 bases not matched to a gene. The length of the CDR3 is 15 residues. Germline-derived CDR1 and CDR2 are SGHAT and FQNNGV. The CDR3: CASSIGQGLITEAFF. CDR3 nucleotide sequence: TGTGCCAGCAGCATTGGACAGGGACTAATCACTGAAGCTTTCTTT.

This clone appeared a single time. This chain joins TRBV7-3 and TRBJ1-2; 8 bases are a match to TRBD1. Germline trimming cut 5 bases from V and 7 bases from J; bases unmatched to any gene: 6. Germline CDR1 reads SGHTA; CDR2 reads FQGTGA. CDR3 length: 13 amino acids. The CDR3 DNA sequence: TGTGCCAGCAGCCAGACAGGGGTGGGTGGCTACACCTTC. This sequence encodes CASSQTGVGGYTF.

The rearrangement uses TRBV5-5 and TRBJ2-5; 10 nucleotides match TRBD1. The CDR3 is 15 residues long. The trim removed 0 bases at V and 5 bases at J, leaving 4 bases unmatched. CDR1 SGHKS and CDR2 YYEKEE come from the germline V gene (reference sequence). In DNA, the CDR3 is TGTGCCAGCAGCTTGGCCGACAGGGGGCCCGAGACCCAGTACTTC. Its translation: CASSLADRGPETQYF.